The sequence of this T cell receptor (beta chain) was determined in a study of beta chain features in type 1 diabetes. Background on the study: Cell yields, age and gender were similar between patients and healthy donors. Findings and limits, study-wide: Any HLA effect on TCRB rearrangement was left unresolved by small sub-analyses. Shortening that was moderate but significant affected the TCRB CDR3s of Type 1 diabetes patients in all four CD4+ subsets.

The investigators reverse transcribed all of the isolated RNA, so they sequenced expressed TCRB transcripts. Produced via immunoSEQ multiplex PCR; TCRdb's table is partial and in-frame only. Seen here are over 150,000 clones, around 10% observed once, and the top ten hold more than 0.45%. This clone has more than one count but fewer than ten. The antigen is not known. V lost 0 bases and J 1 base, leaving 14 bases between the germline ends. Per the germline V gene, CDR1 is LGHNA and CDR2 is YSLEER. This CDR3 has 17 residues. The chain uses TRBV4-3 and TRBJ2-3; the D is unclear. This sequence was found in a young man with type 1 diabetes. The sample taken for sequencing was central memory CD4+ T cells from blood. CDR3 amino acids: CASSQEVRDGGTDTQYF. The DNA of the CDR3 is TGCGCCAGCAGCCAAGAGGTACGCGATGGTGGCACAGATACGCAGTATTTT.